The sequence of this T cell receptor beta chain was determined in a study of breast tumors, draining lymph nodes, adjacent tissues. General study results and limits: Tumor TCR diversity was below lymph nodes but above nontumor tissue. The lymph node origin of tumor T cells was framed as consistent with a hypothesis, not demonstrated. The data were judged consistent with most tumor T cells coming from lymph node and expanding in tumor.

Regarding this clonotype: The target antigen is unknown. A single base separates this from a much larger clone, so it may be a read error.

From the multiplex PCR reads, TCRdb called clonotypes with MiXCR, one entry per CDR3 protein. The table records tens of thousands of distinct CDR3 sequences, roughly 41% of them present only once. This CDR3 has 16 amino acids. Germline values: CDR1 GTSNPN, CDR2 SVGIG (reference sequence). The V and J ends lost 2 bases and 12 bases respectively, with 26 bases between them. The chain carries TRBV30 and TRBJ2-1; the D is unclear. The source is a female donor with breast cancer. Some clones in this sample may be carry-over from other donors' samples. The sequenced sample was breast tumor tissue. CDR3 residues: CAWSLPSHGVVGGQFF. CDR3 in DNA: TGTGCCTGGAGTCTCCCCAGCCATGGGGTTGTGGGTGGGCAGTTCTTC. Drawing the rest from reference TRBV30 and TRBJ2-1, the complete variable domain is SQTIHQWPATLVQPVGSPLSLECTVEGTSNPNLYWYRQAAGRGLQLLFYSVGIGQISSEVPQNLSASRPQDRQFILSSKKLLLSDSGFYLCAWSLPSHGVVGGQFFGPGTRLTVL.